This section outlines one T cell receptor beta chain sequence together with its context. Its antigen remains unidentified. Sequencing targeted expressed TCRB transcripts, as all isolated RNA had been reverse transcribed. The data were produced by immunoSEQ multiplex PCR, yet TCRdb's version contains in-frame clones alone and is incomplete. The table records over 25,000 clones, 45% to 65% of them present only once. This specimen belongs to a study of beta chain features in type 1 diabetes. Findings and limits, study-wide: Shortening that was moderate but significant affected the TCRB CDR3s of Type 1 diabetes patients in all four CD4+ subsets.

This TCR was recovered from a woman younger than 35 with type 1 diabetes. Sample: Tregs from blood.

The CDR3 is CASSFQGVTGELFF. The CDR3 bases are TGTGCCAGCAGTTTCCAGGGGGTTACCGGGGAGCTGTTTTTT. The rearrangement links TRBV27 to TRBJ2-2, with TRBD1 identical over 7 bases. The germline V gene encodes CDR1 MNHEY and CDR2 SMNVEV (reference sequence). The trim removed 3 bases at V and 5 bases at J, leaving 3 bases unmatched. The CDR3 consists of 14 residues.